What follows are 12 T cell receptor beta chains derived from one specimen sequenced in a study of patients and donors after allogeneic stem cell transplantation (dated by TCRdb to the early 2020s). Preparation of the library involved RT-PCR. The sequencing machine was a NextSeq 550. TCRdb handled the public reads itself, with Q25 trimming in fastp and clone calling in MiXCR, and kept productive beta chains. Rows are unified per CDR3 protein, each entry keeping the most common DNA and genes. This sample comprises 190,000 or so distinct CDR3 sequences, less than 45% of them detected only once. The ten largest clones capture 25% to 35% of the sample. The sample was blood, either unsorted or a sorted T cell fraction (not recorded which). The source of these receptors is a human donor who was either an allogeneic HSCT recipient or a stem cell or donor lymphocyte infusion donor (not recorded which). It is not recorded whose cells these are; they may come from a transplant donor.

The chain combines TRBV28 with TRBJ1-6, with unresolved D. V lost 7 bases and J 10 bases, leaving 11 bases between the germline ends. The V gene's germline CDR1 is MDHEN and CDR2 SYDVKM. The CDR3 runs to 12 residues. The CDR3 DNA reads TGTGCCAGCACCCAAAGAGGGTCACCCCTCCACTTT. This translates into CASTQRGSPLHF.

This clonotype was picked up a small number of times. This chain connects TRBV10-3 to TRBJ1-4, with D possibly being TRBD1 (5 bases). Per germline, CDR1 ENHRY and CDR2 SYGVKD. V lost 0 bases and J lost 3, with 8 bases in between. The CDR3 has 15 amino acids. In nucleotides, the CDR3 is TGTGCCATCAGTGAGTCCGGGGCCCCTAATGAAAAACTGTTTTTT. It codes for CAISESGAPNEKLFF.

The chain has TRBV28 and TRBJ1-6, with D unclear. CDR1 is MDHEN, CDR2 SYDVKM, per germline. V was shortened by 2 bases and J by 7 bases, with 12 bases between the two germline ends. The CDR3 spans 15 residues. The chain's CDR3 is CASSLRSRGNSPLHF. CDR3 DNA: TGTGCCAGCAGTTTACGATCCCGAGGGAATTCACCCCTCCACTTT.

The rearrangement links TRBV29-1 to TRBJ2-7; TRBD1 might be the D (6 bases). The CDR3 extends over 12 amino acids. The V and J ends lost 6 bases and 5 bases respectively, with 14 bases between them. Germline V gives CDR1 SQVTM, CDR2 ANQGSEA. DNA of the CDR3: TGCAGCGTGGTCCGGGACATGGACGAGCAGTACTTC. This sequence encodes CSVVRDMDEQYF.

The chain combines TRBV5-1 with TRBJ2-1, with 10 bases fitting TRBD1. The CDR3 has 15 residues. Germline assignment: CDR1 SGHRS and CDR2 YFSETQ. The trim removed 2 bases at V and 5 bases at J, leaving 4 bases unmatched. CDR3 in DNA: TGCGCCAGCAGCTTAGAGGACAGGGGGGACAATGAGCAGTTCTTC. This sequence encodes CASSLEDRGDNEQFF.

The table lists this clonotype with a count of one. The rearrangement uses TRBV5-1 and TRBJ1-1; TRBD1 aligns across 9 bases. Unmatched junction bases numbered 9, after V lost 0 bases and J lost 6 bases. This CDR3 spans 16 amino acids. CDR1 is SGHRS and CDR2 is YFSETQ in the germline V gene. CDR3 nucleotides: TGCGCCAGCAGCTTGGAAACTGGGACAGGGAGAGCTGAAGCTTTCTTT. This sequence encodes CASSLETGTGRAEAFF.

The gene calls are TRBV4-2 and TRBJ1-5, with TRBD1 as a possible D gene (5 bases). Germline-derived CDR1 and CDR2 are LGHNA and YNFKEQ. The CDR3 length is 15 residues. The ends were cut back, 0 bases at V and 7 bases at J, with 13 bases in the middle. The CDR3 DNA is TGTGCCAGCAGCCAAGAGACAGCCCCAACGCAGCCCCAGCATTTT. Its protein product is CASSQETAPTQPQHF.

This clonotype has a count of ten or more. The chain employs TRBV5-1 and TRBJ1-1, with D unclear. With 1 base removed from V and 2 bases from J, the gap between germline ends came to 9 bases. Germline CDR1 SGHRS, CDR2 YFSETQ. CDR3 length: 14 amino acids. In DNA, the CDR3 is TGCGCCAGCAGCTTGTTTCGGGAAAACACTGAAGCTTTCTTT. Translation gives CASSLFRENTEAFF.

This clonotype showed up just once. The rearrangement joins TRBV7-8 to TRBJ1-5; tentatively, D is TRBD1 (5 bases). The CDR3 sequence is 15 residues long. The ends were cut back, 5 bases at V and 3 bases at J, with 14 bases in the middle. Germline CDR1 SGHVS, CDR2 FQNEAQ. For the CDR3, the DNA is TGTGCCAGCAGCCTAGGCAGGGTCCTCAATCAGCCCCAGCATTTT. Translation gives CASSLGRVLNQPQHF.

Only a few counts were recorded for this clonotype. The chain uses TRBV10-3 and TRBJ2-7; TRBD2 aligns across 8 bases. V trimming: 7 bases; J trimming: 2 bases; junction bases outside the gene matches: 7. CDR3 size: 14 residues. Per the germline V gene, CDR1 is ENHRY and CDR2 is SYGVKD. The chain's CDR3 is CAINTAGVPYEQYF. CDR3 coding DNA: TGTGCCATCAATACAGCGGGGGTCCCCTACGAGCAGTACTTC.

The genes are TRBV6-2 or TRBV6-3 and TRBJ2-7; D may be TRBD2 (5 bases). This CDR3 is 14 amino acids long. Germline V gene sequence: CDR1 MNHEY, CDR2 SVGEGT. Deletions cut 6 bases from V and 3 bases from J, with 15 bases between. The DNA of the CDR3 is TGTGCCAGCAGGTTGGCTAGCCTCTTCTACGAGCAGTACTTC. Translating it yields CASRLASLFYEQYF.

The V call is TRBV12-3 or TRBV12-4, the J call TRBJ2-7; D is unclear. CDR3 length equals 13 residues. Trimming left V 6 bases short and J 1 base short, with 10 bases between. CDR3 DNA sequence: TGTGCCAGCAGGCTAGACGGATCCTACGAGCAGTACTTC. The encoded protein is CASRLDGSYEQYF.